This T cell receptor beta chain stems from a study of CD8+ T cells in alopecia areata. RNA extraction was followed by reverse transcription into cDNA, which acted as the sequencing template. Measured with immunoSEQ multiplex PCR; TCRdb has only the in-frame clones, and not every one. This sample has about 110,000 clones; 55% to 75% occur once, and the top ten carry more than 20%. This CDR3 is built from 17 residues. From germline, CDR1 is PRHDT and CDR2 FYEKMQ (reference sequence). The sequenced sample was CD8+ T cells sorted from blood. The chain recombines TRBV13 with TRBJ2-5; 12 positions agree with TRBD2. The J call may not be correct, given that the DNA end is closer to TRBJ2-7. The sequence derives from a human donor in good health. The CDR3 DNA sequence: TGTGCCAGCAGCTTAGGGACTAGCGGGGGAGCCTCCTACGAGCAGTACTTC. Amino acids: CASSLGTSGGASYEQYF.